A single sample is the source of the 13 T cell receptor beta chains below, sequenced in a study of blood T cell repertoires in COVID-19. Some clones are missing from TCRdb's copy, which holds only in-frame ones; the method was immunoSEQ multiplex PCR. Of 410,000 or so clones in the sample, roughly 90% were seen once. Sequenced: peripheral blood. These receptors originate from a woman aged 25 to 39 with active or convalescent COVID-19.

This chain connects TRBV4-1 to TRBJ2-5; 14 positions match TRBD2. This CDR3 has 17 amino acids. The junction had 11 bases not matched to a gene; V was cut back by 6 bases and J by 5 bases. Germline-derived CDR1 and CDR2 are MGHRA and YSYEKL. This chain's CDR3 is CASSPTSGRALVETQYF. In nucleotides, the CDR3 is TGCGCCAGCAGTCCGACTAGCGGGAGGGCCCTCGTGGAGACCCAGTACTTC.

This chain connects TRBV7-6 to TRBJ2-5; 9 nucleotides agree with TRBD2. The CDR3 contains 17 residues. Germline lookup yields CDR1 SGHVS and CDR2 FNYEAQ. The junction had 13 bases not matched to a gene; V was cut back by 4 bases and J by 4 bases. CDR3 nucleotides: TGTGCCAGCAGCTCCCCTAGCGGGAACCCGGGGGGAGAGACCCAGTACTTC. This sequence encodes CASSSPSGNPGGETQYF.

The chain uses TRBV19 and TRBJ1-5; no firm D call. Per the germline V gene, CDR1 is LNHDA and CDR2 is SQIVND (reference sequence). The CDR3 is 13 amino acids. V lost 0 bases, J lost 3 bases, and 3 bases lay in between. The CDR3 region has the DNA TGTGCCAGTAGTATAGAGGCCAATCAGCCCCAGCATTTT. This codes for CASSIEANQPQHF.

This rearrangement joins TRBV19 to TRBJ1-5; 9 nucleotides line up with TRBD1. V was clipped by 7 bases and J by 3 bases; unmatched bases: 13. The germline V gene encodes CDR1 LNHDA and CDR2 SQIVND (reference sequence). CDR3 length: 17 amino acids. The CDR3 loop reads CASTPNRGLNFNQPQHF. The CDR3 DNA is TGTGCCAGTACCCCAAACAGGGGGCTAAATTTCAATCAGCCCCAGCATTTT. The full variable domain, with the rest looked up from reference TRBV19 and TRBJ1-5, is DGGITQSPKYLFRKEGQNVTLSCEQNLNHDAMYWYRQDPGQGLRLIYYSQIVNDFQKGDIAEGYSVSREKKESFPLTVTSAQKNPTAFYLCASTPNRGLNFNQPQHFGDGTRLSIL.

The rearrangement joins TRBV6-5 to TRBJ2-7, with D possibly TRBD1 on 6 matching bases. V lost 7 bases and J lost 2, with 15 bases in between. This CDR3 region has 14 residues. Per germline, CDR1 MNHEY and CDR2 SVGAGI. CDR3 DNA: TGTGCCAGCATCTCACGACAGGACGCCTACGAGCAGTACTTC. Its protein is CASISRQDAYEQYF.

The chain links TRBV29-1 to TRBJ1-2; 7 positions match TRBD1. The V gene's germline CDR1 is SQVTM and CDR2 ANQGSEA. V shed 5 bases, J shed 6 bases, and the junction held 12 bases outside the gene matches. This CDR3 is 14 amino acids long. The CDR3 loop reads CSVLTGVISHGYTF. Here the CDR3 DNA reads TGCAGCGTTCTTACAGGGGTTATTTCCCATGGCTACACCTTC. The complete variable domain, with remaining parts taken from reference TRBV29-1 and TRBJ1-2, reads SAVISQKPSRDICQRGTSLTIQCQVDSQVTMMFWYRQQPGQSLTLIATANQGSEATYESGFVIDKFPISRPNLTFSTLTVSNMSPEDSSIYLCSVLTGVISHGYTFGSGTRLTVV.

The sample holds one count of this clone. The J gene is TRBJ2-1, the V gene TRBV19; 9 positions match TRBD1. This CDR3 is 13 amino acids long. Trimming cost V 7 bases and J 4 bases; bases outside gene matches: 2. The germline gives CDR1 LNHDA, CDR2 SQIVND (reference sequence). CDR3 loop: CASIGQGYNEQFF. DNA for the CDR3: TGTGCCAGTATCGGACAGGGGTACAATGAGCAGTTCTTC.

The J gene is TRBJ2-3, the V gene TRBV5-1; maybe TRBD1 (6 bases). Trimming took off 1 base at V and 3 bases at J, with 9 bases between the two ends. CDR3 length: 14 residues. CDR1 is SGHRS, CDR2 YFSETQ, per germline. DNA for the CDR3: TGCGCCAGCAGCTTGTTCCAGGGGACAGATACGCAGTATTTT. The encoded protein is CASSLFQGTDTQYF.

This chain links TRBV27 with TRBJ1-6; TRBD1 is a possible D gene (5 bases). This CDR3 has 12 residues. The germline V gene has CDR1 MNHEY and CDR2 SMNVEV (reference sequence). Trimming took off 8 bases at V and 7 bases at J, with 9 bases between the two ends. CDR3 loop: CASHDRNSPLHF. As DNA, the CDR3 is TGTGCCAGCCACGACAGAAATTCACCCCTCCACTTT.

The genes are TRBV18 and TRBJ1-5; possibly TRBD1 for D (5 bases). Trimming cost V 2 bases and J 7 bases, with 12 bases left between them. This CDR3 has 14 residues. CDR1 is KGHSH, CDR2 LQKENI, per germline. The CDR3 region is CASSPKQDSQPQHF. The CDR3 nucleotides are TGTGCCAGCTCACCAAAACAGGATTCCCAGCCCCAGCATTTT.

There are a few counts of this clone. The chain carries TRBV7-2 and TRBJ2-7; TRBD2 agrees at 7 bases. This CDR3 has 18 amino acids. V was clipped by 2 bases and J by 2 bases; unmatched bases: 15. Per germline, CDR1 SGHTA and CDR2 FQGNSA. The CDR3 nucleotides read TGTGCCAGCAGCTTACTGGGAGCCCTGGGCGGGGGTGCCTACGAGCAGTACTTC. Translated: CASSLLGALGGGAYEQYF.

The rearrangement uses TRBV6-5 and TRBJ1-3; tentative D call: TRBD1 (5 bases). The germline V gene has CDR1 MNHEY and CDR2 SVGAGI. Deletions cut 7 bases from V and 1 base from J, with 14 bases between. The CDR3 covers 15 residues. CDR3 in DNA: TGTGCCAGCAAACCGGGACTCCAATCTGGAAACACCATATATTTT. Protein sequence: CASKPGLQSGNTIYF.

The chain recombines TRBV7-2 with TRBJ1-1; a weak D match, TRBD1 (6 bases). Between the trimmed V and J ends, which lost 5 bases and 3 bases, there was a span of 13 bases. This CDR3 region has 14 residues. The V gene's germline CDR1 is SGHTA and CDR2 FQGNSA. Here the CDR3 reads CASSPQGWDTEAFF. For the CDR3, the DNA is TGTGCCAGCAGCCCACAGGGATGGGACACTGAAGCTTTCTTT. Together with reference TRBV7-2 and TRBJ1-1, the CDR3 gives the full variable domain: GAGVSQSPSNKVTEKGKDVELRCDPISGHTALYWYRQSLGQGLEFLIYFQGNSAPDKSGLPSDRFSAERTGGSVSTLTIQRTQQEDSAVYLCASSPQGWDTEAFFGQGTRLTVV.